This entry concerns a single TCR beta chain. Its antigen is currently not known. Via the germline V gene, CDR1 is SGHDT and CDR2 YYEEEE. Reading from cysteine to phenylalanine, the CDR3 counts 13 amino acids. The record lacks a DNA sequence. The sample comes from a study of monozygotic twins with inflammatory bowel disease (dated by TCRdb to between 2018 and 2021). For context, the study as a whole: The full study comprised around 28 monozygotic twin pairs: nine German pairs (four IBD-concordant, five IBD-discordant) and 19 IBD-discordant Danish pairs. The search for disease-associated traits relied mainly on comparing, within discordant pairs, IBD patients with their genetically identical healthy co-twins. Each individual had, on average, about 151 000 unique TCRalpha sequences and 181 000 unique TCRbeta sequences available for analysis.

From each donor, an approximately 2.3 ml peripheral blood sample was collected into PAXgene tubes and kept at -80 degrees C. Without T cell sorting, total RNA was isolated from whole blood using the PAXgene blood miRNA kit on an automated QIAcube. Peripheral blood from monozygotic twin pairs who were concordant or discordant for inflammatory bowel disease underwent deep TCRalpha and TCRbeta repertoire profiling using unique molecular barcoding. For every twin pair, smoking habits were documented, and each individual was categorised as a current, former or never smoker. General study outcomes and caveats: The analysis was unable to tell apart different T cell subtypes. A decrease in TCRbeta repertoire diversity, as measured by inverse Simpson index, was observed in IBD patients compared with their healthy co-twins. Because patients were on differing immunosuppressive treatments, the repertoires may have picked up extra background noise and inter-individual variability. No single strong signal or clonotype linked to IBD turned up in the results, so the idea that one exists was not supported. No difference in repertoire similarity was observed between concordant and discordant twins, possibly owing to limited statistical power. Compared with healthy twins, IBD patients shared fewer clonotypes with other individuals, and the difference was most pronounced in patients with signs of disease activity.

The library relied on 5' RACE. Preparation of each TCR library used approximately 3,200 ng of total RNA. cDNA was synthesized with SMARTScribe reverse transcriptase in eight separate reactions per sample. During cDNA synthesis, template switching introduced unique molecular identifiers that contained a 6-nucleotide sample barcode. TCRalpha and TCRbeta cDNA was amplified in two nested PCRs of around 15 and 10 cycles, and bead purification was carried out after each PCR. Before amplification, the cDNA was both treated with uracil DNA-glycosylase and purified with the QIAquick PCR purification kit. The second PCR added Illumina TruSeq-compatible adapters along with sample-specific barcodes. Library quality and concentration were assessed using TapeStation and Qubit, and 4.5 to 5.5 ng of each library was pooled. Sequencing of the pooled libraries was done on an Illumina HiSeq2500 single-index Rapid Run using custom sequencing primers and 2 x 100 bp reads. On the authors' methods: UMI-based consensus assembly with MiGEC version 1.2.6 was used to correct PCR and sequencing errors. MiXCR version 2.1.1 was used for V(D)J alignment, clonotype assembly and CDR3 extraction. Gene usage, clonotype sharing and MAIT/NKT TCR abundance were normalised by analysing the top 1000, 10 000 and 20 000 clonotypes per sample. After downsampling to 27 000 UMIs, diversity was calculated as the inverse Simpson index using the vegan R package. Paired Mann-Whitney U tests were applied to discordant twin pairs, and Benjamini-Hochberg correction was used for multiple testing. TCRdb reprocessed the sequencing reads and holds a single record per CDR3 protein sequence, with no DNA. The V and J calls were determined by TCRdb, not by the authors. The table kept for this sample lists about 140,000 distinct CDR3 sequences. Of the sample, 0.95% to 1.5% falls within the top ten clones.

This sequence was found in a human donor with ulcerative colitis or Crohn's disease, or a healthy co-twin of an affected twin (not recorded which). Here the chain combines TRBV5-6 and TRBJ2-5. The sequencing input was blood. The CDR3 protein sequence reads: CASSFLEQETQYF. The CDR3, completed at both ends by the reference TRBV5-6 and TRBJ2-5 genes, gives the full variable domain DAGVTQSPTHLIKTRGQQVTLRCSPKSGHDTVSWYQQALGQGPQFIFQYYEEEERQRGNFPDRFSGHQFPNYSSELNVNALLLGDSALYLCASSFLEQETQYFGPGTRLLVL.